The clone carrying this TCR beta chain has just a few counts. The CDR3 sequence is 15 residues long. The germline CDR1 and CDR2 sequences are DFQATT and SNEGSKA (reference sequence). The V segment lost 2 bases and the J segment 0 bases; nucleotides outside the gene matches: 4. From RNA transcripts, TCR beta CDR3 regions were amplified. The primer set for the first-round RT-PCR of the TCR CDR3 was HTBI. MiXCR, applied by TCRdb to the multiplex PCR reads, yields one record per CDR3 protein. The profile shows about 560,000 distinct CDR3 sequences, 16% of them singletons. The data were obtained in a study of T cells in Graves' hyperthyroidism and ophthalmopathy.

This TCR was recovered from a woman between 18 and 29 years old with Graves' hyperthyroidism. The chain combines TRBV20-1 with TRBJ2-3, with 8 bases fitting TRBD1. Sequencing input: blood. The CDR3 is CSARQTGVSTDTQYF. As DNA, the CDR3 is TGCAGTGCTAGACAGACAGGGGTGAGCACAGATACGCAGTATTTT.